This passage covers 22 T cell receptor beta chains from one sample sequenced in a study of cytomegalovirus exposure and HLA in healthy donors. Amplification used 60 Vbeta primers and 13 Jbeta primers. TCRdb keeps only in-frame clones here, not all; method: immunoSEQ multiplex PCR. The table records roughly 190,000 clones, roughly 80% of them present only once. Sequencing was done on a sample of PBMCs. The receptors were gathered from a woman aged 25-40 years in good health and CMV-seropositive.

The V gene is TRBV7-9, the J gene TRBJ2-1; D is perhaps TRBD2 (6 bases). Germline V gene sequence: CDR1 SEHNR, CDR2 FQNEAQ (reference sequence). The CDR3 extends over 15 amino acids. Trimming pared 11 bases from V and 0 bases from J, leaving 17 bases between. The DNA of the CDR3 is TGTGCCTTAGGTAATAGCGGAGCCTCCTACAATGAGCAGTTCTTC. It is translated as CALGNSGASYNEQFF.

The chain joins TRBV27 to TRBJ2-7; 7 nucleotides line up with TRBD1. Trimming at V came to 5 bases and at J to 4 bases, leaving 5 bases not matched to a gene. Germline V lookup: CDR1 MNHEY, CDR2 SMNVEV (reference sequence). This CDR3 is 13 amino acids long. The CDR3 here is CASSRTGDYEQYF. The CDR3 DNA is TGTGCCAGCAGTCGGACAGGCGATTACGAGCAGTACTTC.

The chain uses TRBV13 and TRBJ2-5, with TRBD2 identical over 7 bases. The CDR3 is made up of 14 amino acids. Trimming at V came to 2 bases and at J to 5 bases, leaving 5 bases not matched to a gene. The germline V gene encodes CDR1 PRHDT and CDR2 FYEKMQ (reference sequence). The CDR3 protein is CASSLLGRGETQYF. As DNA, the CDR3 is TGTGCCAGCAGCTTACTAGGGAGGGGTGAGACCCAGTACTTC.

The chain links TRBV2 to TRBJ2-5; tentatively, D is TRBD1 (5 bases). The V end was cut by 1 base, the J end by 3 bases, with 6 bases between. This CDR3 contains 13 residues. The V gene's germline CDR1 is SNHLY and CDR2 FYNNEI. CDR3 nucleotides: TGTGCCAGCAGTGAAGTGACAGAAGAGACCCAGTACTTC. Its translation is CASSEVTEETQYF.

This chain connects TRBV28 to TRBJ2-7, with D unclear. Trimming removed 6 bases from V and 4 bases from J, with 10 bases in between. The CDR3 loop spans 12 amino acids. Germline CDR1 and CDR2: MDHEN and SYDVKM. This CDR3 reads CASSQQVYEQYF. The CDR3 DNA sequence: TGTGCCAGCAGCCAGCAGGTTTACGAGCAGTACTTC.

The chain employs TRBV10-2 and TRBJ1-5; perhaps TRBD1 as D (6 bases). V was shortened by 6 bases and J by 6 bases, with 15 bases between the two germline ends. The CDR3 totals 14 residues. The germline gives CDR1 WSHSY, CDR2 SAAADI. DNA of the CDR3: TGCGCCAGCAGGCGAACAGGGCCCCTTCAGCCCCAGCATTTT. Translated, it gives CASRRTGPLQPQHF.

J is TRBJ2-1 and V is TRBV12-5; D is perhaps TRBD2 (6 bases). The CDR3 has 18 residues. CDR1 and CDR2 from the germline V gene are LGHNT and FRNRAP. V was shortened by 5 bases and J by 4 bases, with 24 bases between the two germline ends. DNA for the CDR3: TGTGCTAGTGGTCCCCACGGCAGGGAAAAAGGGAGGTACAATGAGCAGTTCTTC. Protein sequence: CASGPHGREKGRYNEQFF.

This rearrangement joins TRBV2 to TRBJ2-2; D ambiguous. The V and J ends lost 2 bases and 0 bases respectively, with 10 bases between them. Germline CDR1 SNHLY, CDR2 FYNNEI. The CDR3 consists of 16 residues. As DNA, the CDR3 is TGTGCCAGCAGTGAAAAGAGACTCACGAACACCGGGGAGCTGTTTTTT. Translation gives CASSEKRLTNTGELFF.

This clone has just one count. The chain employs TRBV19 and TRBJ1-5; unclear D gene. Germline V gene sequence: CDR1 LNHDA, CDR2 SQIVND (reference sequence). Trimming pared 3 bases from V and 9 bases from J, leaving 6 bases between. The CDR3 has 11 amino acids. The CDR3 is CASSIPGPQHF. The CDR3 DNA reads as TGTGCCAGTAGTATCCCGGGGCCCCAGCATTTT.

CDR3 loop: CASSDLGGEQFF. CDR3 nucleotide sequence: TGTGCCAGCAGTGATCTAGGCGGTGAGCAGTTCTTC. V is TRBV25-1 and J is TRBJ2-1; D remains unclear. The germline V gene encodes CDR1 MGHDK and CDR2 SYGVNS. Trimming pared 3 bases from V and 9 bases from J, leaving 9 bases between. The CDR3 spans 12 residues.

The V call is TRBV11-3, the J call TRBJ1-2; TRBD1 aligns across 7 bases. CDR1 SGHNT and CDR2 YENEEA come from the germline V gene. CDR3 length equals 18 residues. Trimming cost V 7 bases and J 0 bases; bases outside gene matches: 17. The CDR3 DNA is TGTGCCAGCACGACAGGGCCTGCGCCTCCACTGACTAACTATGGCTACACCTTC. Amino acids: CASTTGPAPPLTNYGYTF.

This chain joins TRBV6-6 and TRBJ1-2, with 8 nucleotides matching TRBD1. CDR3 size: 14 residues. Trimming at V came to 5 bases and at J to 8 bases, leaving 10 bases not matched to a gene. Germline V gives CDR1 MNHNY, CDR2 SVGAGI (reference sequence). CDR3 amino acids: CASSPAQGARGYTF. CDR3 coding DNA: TGTGCCAGCAGTCCCGCTCAGGGGGCGCGCGGCTACACCTTC.

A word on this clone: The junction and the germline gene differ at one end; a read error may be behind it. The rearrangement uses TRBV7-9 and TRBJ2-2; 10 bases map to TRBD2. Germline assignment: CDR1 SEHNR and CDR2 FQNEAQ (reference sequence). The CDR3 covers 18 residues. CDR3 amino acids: CSSSSEREGRSDTGELFF. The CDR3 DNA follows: TGTTCCAGCAGCTCAGAGCGGGAGGGCCGGTCTGACACCGGGGAGCTGTTTTTT.

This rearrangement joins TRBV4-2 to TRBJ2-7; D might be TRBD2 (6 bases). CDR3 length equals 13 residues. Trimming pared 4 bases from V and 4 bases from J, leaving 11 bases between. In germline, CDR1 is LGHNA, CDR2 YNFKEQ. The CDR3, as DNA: TGTGCCAGCAGCCCGGGACTCCAATACGAGCAGTACTTC. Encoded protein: CASSPGLQYEQYF.

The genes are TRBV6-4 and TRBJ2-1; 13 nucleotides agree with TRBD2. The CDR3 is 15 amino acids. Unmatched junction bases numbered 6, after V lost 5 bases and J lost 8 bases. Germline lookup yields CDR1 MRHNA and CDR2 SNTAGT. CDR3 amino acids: CASSRTSGSRDEQFF. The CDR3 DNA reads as TGTGCCAGCAGTCGGACTAGCGGGAGTCGCGATGAGCAGTTCTTC.

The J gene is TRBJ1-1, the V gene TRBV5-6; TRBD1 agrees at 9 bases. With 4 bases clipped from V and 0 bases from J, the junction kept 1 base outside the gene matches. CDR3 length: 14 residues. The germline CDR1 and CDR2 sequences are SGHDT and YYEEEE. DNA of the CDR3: TGTGCCAGCAGCGGGACAGGGCTGAACACTGAAGCTTTCTTT. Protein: CASSGTGLNTEAFF.

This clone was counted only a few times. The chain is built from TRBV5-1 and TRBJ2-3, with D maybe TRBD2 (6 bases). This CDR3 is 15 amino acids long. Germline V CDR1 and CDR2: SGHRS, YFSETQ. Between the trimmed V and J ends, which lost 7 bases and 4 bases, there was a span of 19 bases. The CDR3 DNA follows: TGCGCCAGCTCCGCGGGGACGTTGGAGGCAGATACGCAGTATTTT. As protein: CASSAGTLEADTQYF.

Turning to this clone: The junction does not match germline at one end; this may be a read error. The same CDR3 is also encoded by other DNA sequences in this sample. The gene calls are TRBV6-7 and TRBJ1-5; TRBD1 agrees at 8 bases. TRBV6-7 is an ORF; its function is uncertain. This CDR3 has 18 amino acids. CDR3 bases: TGTGCCAGCAGTTACTCTAGGACAGGGTACTATAGCAATCAGCCCCAGCATTTC. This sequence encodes CASSYSRTGYYSNQPQHF.

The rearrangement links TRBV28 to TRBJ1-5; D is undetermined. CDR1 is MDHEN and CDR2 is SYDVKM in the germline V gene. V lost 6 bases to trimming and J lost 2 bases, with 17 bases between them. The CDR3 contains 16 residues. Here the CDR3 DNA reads TGTGCCAGCAGCTCTCAAAGAGGGTCGGGCAATCAGCCCCAGCATTTT. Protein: CASSSQRGSGNQPQHF. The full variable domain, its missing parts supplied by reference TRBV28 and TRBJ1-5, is DVKVTQSSRYLVKRTGEKVFLECVQDMDHENMFWYRQDPGLGLRLIYFSYDVKMKEKGDIPEGYSVSREKKERFSLILESASTNQTSMYLCASSSQRGSGNQPQHFGDGTRLSIL.

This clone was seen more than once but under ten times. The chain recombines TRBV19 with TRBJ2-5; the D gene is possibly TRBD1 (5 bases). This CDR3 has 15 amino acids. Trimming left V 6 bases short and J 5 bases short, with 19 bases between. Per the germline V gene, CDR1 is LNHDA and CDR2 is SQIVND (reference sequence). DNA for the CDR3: TGTGCCAGTAGGGTAGGAACAGGCCGGAGCGAGACCCAGTACTTC. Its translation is CASRVGTGRSETQYF.

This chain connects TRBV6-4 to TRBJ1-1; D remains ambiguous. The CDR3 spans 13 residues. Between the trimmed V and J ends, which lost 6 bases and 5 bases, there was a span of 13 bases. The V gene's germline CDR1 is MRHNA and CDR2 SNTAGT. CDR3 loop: CASRTRSGTEAFF. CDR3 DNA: TGTGCCAGCAGAACCCGCAGCGGGACTGAAGCTTTCTTT.

CDR3 coding DNA: TGTGCCAGCAGCCCGGGCCTAGGGGGCGGTGGCTACACCTTC. It codes for CASSPGLGGGGYTF. The rearrangement joins TRBV11-2 to TRBJ1-2, with 7 bases lining up with TRBD1. CDR1 and CDR2 from the germline V gene are SGHAT and FQNNGV. Unmatched junction bases numbered 10, after V lost 5 bases and J lost 7 bases. This CDR3 comprises 14 residues.